The source of this T cell receptor beta chain is a study of T cells after yellow fever vaccination (dated by TCRdb to between 2018 and 2021). Looking at the study overall: The SMART-Seq v4 Ultra Low Input RNA kit was used to prepare libraries from fractions with low cell numbers. To follow T-cell clones before and after both primary and booster YFV17D yellow fever vaccination, bulk TCR alpha and beta repertoires underwent longitudinal sequencing. Two healthy male donors made up the cohort, one aged 18 to 30 years and the other aged 30 to 40 years. Bulk PBMC replicates and cell subsets were isolated from blood drawn at multiple timepoints before and after both primary and secondary immunization.

General findings and caveats noted by the study authors: Most clones expanded after primary vaccination (around 96% of CD4 and 88% of CD8) were re-detected after the booster, suggesting that broad memory maintenance occurred. A small share of clonotypes occurred in both CD4 and CD8 compartments, likely arising from convergent recombination. Compared with the primary T-cell response, the secondary T-cell response was weaker but faster, peaking on day 5 rather than day 15. Only a couple of donors were included in the study, so the extent to which the findings can be generalized is limited. Computational filtering was needed because FACS-sorted repertoires could contain abundant contaminating clonotypes from the bulk population.

What this sample's treatment or condition label stands for: live attenuated yellow fever vaccine strain. PBMCs were isolated from peripheral blood using a standard Ficoll-Paque protocol. CD4 and CD8 T-cell fractions were isolated with Dynabeads CD4 and CD8 positive selection kits. TriZol was used to extract RNA from bulk PBMCs, CD4 and CD8 fractions, and dextramer-positive and dextramer-negative fractions. This clonotype was seen ten or more times. What antigen it recognizes has not been identified. No clone much larger than this one lies a single base away; base qualities are absent. Synthesis of TCR cDNA relied on 5'RACE template switching, a step that introduced a universal primer site along with unique molecular identifiers. Priming of cDNA synthesis was performed from both the TCR alpha and TCR beta constant segments. Two PCR steps were used to amplify libraries, with sample barcodes and sequencing adapters being added in the second step. Sequencing of libraries was performed on Illumina HiSeq 2500 (2x100 bp) or NovaSeq (2x150 bp). The paper's processing steps were these. Demultiplexing of reads and collapsing into UMI consensus sequences were performed with MIGEC, and V(D)J alignment was carried out with MiXCR. Vaccine-responding clonotypes were defined with edgeR using replicate PBMC samples, requiring FDR below 0.01 and a log2 fold change above 5 up to day 15. Bulk clonotypes were assigned CD4 or CD8 identity according to which sequenced CD4 or CD8 repertoire held them at higher abundance. TCRdb's own reprocessing of the public reads used fastp at Q25 and MiXCR and kept productive beta chains. Identical CDR3 proteins give one entry, which carries the most common genes and DNA. TCRdb's processing, not the authors' own work, is the source of the V and J calls. The sample table holds about 120,000 distinct CDR3 sequences, of which about 7.8% were seen once. The biggest ten clones account for 2.7% of the sample.

The material was CD4+ T cells sorted from PBMCs, obtained roughly seven weeks after the first yellow fever vaccination. This TCR came from a man aged 18 to 29 who received the YFV17D yellow fever vaccine.

Here the CDR3 is given as CASSYHPGGRIGEAFF. The DNA is as follows: TGCGCCAGCAGCTACCACCCCGGAGGGCGGATCGGTGAAGCTTTCTTT. The chain is encoded by TRBV4-3 joined to TRBJ1-1; no confident D gene assignment can be made. The CDR3, cysteine through phenylalanine, is 16 amino acids long. The kept DNA is CDR3 alone, 48 bases in frame from the first base. From the germline V gene, CDR1 is LGHNA and CDR2 is YSLEER. V and J are truncated by 5 bases and 7 bases respectively, leaving an intervening sequence of 23 bases.